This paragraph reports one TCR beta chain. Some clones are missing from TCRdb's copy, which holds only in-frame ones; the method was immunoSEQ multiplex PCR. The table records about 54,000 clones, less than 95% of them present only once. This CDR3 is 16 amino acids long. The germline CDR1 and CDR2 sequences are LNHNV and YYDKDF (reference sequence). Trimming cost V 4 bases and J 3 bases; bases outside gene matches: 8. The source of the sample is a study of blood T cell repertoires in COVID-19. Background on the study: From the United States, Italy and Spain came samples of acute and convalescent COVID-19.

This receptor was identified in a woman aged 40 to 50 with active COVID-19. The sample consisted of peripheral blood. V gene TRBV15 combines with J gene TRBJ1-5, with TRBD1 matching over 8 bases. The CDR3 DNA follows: TGTGCCACCAGCATTTACGGGACAGGACTCAATCAGCCCCAGCATTTT. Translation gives CATSIYGTGLNQPQHF.